The T cell receptor beta chain described here comes from a study of early T cells in non-severe SARS-CoV-2 infection. The overall study: Bulk RNA from unsorted whole blood was sequenced; chains were unpaired.

Unique molecular identifiers (one per individual cDNA molecule) were attached. TCRdb redid the calling of the 5' RACE reads with MiXCR, one entry per CDR3 protein. Counted here are tens of thousands of distinct CDR3 sequences, about 15% occurring once; the ten biggest clones make up roughly 6%. Findings and limits, study-wide: Anti-spike CD8 responses were favored in VDJdb matching, and private and CD4 specificities were missed.

Of note for this clonotype: Its antigen is undetermined.

The clonotype was recovered from an adult who was a healthcare worker with PCR-confirmed SARS-CoV-2 infection or an uninfected control (not recorded which). Material: whole blood.

CDR3 protein: CASCGTSGINEQFF. For the CDR3, the DNA is TGTGCCAGTTGCGGGACTAGCGGAATCAATGAGCAGTTCTTC. The rearrangement links TRBV28 to TRBJ2-1; 11 bases fit TRBD2. The CDR3 extends over 14 amino acids. V lost 9 bases, J lost 6 bases, and 7 bases stayed unmatched. CDR1 is MDHEN, CDR2 SYDVKM, per germline.